Below are 26 T cell receptor beta chains sequenced from a single sample in a study of T cells in Graves' hyperthyroidism and ophthalmopathy. Template material for amplifying TCR beta CDR3 regions consisted of RNA transcripts. The primer set for the first-round RT-PCR of the TCR CDR3 was HTBI. TCRdb recomputed calls from the multiplex PCR reads with MiXCR, one row per CDR3 protein. The profile shows a few hundred thousand distinct CDR3 sequences, about 25% of them singletons. The sequenced sample was blood. These receptors all stem from a man between 45 and 60 years old with Graves' hyperthyroidism.

This clonotype was observed many times. The rearrangement uses TRBV5-1 and TRBJ2-7; D may be TRBD1 (6 bases). The V gene's germline CDR1 is SGHRS and CDR2 YFSETQ. The CDR3 length is 16 residues. Trimming stripped 3 bases from V and 0 bases from J, with 16 bases between. For the CDR3, the DNA is TGCGCCAGCAGCTCCACAGGGATGCTGGCCTCCTACGAGCAGTACTTC. Residues: CASSSTGMLASYEQYF.

The chain recombines TRBV6-1 with TRBJ1-3; a possible D gene is TRBD1 (5 bases). Germline V gives CDR1 MNHNS, CDR2 SASEGT. The CDR3 spans 14 residues. Trimming took 7 bases from V and 2 from J, leaving 12 bases between them. The CDR3 DNA reads TGTGCCAGCACCCGAGCGGGGCCTGGAAACACCATATATTTT. It encodes CASTRAGPGNTIYF.

This clonotype was seen ten or more times. The V call is TRBV11-3, the J call TRBJ1-1; D not certain. The CDR3 runs to 13 residues. CDR1 is SGHNT and CDR2 is YENEEA in the germline V gene. Trimming removed 3 bases at V and 8 bases at J, with 13 bases between. CDR3 nucleotide sequence: TGTGCCAGCAGCTTGATTCCGGATGGGGAAGCTTTCTTT. This sequence encodes CASSLIPDGEAFF.

The sample holds a few counts of this clonotype. V gene TRBV12-3 or TRBV12-4 combines with J gene TRBJ1-3; D remains ambiguous. This CDR3 comprises 13 residues. Trimming removed 6 bases from V and 7 bases from J, with 13 bases in between. The CDR3 is CASSKTSGNTIYF. CDR3 in DNA: TGTGCCAGCAGCAAAACGTCCGGGAACACCATATATTTT.

This clonotype was seen many times. The CDR3 sequence is CASSPYPDRNTEAFF. In DNA, the CDR3 is TGTGCCAGCTCACCATATCCAGACAGGAACACTGAAGCTTTCTTT. The V and J genes are TRBV18 and TRBJ1-1; D possibly corresponds to TRBD1 (5 bases). There are 15 residues in the CDR3. The V gene's germline CDR1 is KGHSH and CDR2 LQKENI. Trimming took off 2 bases at V and 1 base at J, with 11 bases between the two ends. The full variable domain, rest sourced from reference TRBV18 and TRBJ1-1, is NAGVMQNPRHLVRRRGQEARLRCSPMKGHSHVYWYRQLPEEGLKFMVYLQKENIIDESGMPKERFSAEFPKEGPSILRIQQVVRGDSAAYFCASSPYPDRNTEAFFGQGTRLTVV.

This clonotype was counted only a few times. The gene calls are TRBV20-1 and TRBJ1-5, with 8 bases that match TRBD1. CDR3 length: 14 residues. CDR1 and CDR2 from the germline V gene are DFQATT and SNEGSKA (reference sequence). Trimming at V came to 5 bases and at J to 2 bases, leaving 5 bases not matched to a gene. Here the CDR3 DNA reads TGCAGTGCTCTTCGGACAGGGCGCAATCAGCCCCAGCATTTT. This gives the protein CSALRTGRNQPQHF.

This clonotype has ten or more counts. This chain links TRBV14 with TRBJ2-7; D is tentatively TRBD1 or TRBD2 (5 bases each). The CDR3 extends over 12 amino acids. Germline CDR1 is SGHDN and CDR2 is FVKESK. The V and J ends lost 0 bases and 7 bases respectively, with 7 bases between them. For the CDR3, the DNA is TGTGCCAGCAGCCAAGATTGGGGGGAGCAGTACTTC. The encoded protein is CASSQDWGEQYF.

This clonotype was seen many times. The chain couples TRBV7-3 to TRBJ2-1; D possibly matches TRBD1 or TRBD2 (5 bases each). The CDR3 has 13 residues. V was trimmed by 5 bases and J by 9 bases, leaving 14 bases between them. Germline values: CDR1 SGHTA, CDR2 FQGTGA. The CDR3 loop reads CASSRSGTSEQFF. CDR3 in DNA: TGTGCCAGCAGCCGCAGTGGGACGAGTGAGCAGTTCTTC.

The chain employs TRBV6-1 and TRBJ2-7; 9 bases align to TRBD1. The CDR3 runs to 15 residues. The germline V gene encodes CDR1 MNHNS and CDR2 SASEGT. V gave up 5 bases and J gave up 6 bases; unmatched junction bases: 11. This CDR3 is CASSLNWDRVSEQYF. The CDR3 nucleotides are TGTGCCAGCAGTCTAAACTGGGACAGGGTTTCCGAGCAGTACTTC.

This clonotype has a handful of counts. The chain recombines TRBV7-2 with TRBJ2-7, with TRBD2 matching 14 bases. Germline assignment: CDR1 SGHTA and CDR2 FQGNSA. This CDR3 has 18 amino acids. V gave up 5 bases and J gave up 3 bases; unmatched junction bases: 12. Here the CDR3 reads CASSQGRGLAGADYEQYF. Here the CDR3 DNA reads TGTGCCAGCAGCCAGGGCCGGGGACTAGCGGGAGCTGACTACGAGCAGTACTTC.

The sample holds many counts of this clonotype. This rearrangement joins TRBV11-2 to TRBJ2-1, with a possible D match to TRBD2 (6 bases). The CDR3 contains 14 residues. Trimming pared 10 bases from V and 4 bases from J, leaving 17 bases between. CDR1 SGHAT and CDR2 FQNNGV come from the germline V gene. CDR3 in DNA: TGTGCCATCGTCGCCCTGGGGGGTTACAATGAGCAGTTCTTC. It yields the protein CAIVALGGYNEQFF.

This clonotype has ten or more counts. The chain's CDR3 is CASSGDANTEAFF. CDR3 DNA sequence: TGTGCCAGCAGTGGGGACGCGAACACTGAAGCTTTCTTT. The rearrangement uses TRBV12-3 or TRBV12-4 and TRBJ1-1; perhaps TRBD1 as D (5 bases). The CDR3 runs to 13 residues. V was trimmed by 5 bases and J by 1 base, leaving 8 bases between them.

Remarks on this clonotype: A much larger clone is a single base away; this may be a read error. The chain links TRBV11-2 to TRBJ2-1; 13 bases match TRBD2. The CDR3 spans 21 residues. The J segment lost 3 bases and the V segment lost 1 base, leaving 15 bases of the junction unmatched. The germline V gene encodes CDR1 SGHAT and CDR2 FQNNGV. The CDR3 is CASSLGVCGLAGEFDYNEQFF. CDR3 in DNA: TGTGCCAGCAGCTTAGGGGTTTGTGGACTAGCGGGAGAGTTTGACTACAATGAGCAGTTCTTC. The full variable domain, with the rest looked up from reference TRBV11-2 and TRBJ2-1, is EAGVAQSPRYKIIEKRQSVAFWCNPISGHATLYWYQQILGQGPKLLIQFQNNGVVDDSQLPKDRFSAERLKGVDSTLKIQPAKLEDSAVYLCASSLGVCGLAGEFDYNEQFFGPGTRLTVL.

V is TRBV20-1 and J is TRBJ2-1; D perhaps matches TRBD2 (6 bases). The J call may be mistaken, given a closer DNA end match to TRBJ2-7. The V gene's germline CDR1 is DFQATT and CDR2 SNEGSKA (reference sequence). The CDR3 is 15 amino acids. CDR3 protein: CSARDGGMHYNEQYF. CDR3 sequence (DNA): TGCAGTGCTAGAGATGGGGGGATGCACTACAATGAGCAGTACTTC.

This clonotype came up many times. The V call is TRBV6-5, the J call TRBJ1-1; D perhaps matches TRBD1 (6 bases). In germline, CDR1 is MNHEY, CDR2 SVGAGI. The CDR3 runs to 16 residues. V was cut by 2 bases and J by 4 bases, with 17 bases left in between. The CDR3 region has the DNA TGTGCCAGCAGTTACCGGTTGACAGGTGTGGGCACTGAAGCTTTCTTT. This translates into CASSYRLTGVGTEAFF.

This chain uses TRBV12-5 with TRBJ2-2; no reliable D call. V shed 2 bases and J shed 1 base, with 8 bases lying between them. Germline CDR1 is LGHNT and CDR2 is FRNRAP. The CDR3 is 15 amino acids. The CDR3 DNA sequence: TGTGCTAGTGGTTTGAGATCCGGGAACACCGGGGAGCTGTTTTTT. This sequence encodes CASGLRSGNTGELFF.

This clonotype was picked up many times. This chain links TRBV2 with TRBJ2-7, with D uncertain. The V end was cut by 10 bases, the J end by 3 bases, with 10 bases between. CDR3 length: 11 amino acids. Per germline, CDR1 SNHLY and CDR2 FYNNEI. The CDR3 coding sequence is TGTGCCACCGCGTTGAACTACGAGCAGTACTTC. Protein: CATALNYEQYF.

This clonotype is a singleton in its sample. This chain connects TRBV7-2 to TRBJ1-5; weak D call: TRBD1 (6 bases). CDR3 size: 15 residues. Trimming stripped 5 bases from V and 3 bases from J, with 14 bases between. Germline V gene sequence: CDR1 SGHTA, CDR2 FQGNSA. DNA of the CDR3: TGTGCCAGCAGCGAAGAGGGGGGCGCCAATCAGCCCCAGCATTTT. Protein product: CASSEEGGANQPQHF.

This clonotype was seen only a few times. This chain links TRBV24-1 with TRBJ2-5; D call uncertain. CDR1 and CDR2 (germline): KGHDR, SFDVKD. Trimming took 5 bases from V and 1 from J, leaving 4 bases between them. The CDR3 extends over 12 amino acids. CDR3 loop: CATSGSQETQYF. CDR3 bases: TGTGCCACCAGTGGCAGCCAAGAGACCCAGTACTTC.

A single count supports this clonotype. The genes are TRBV7-7 and TRBJ2-2; no clear D gene. CDR1 is SSHAT and CDR2 is FNYEAQ in the germline V gene (reference sequence). Trimming cost V 5 bases and J 5 bases, with 6 bases left between them. The CDR3 spans 12 residues. The CDR3 reads CASSQQTGELFF. The DNA of the CDR3 is TGTGCCAGCAGCCAACAAACCGGGGAGCTGTTTTTT.

This clonotype has only one observation. This rearrangement joins TRBV20-1 to TRBJ2-1, with 7 bases matching TRBD2. The CDR3 contains 13 residues. Looked up from germline, CDR1 is DFQATT and CDR2 is SNEGSKA (reference sequence). DNA for the CDR3: TGCAGGGTGGGCGGGAGAGCTTACAATGAGCAGTTCTTC. Translated, it gives CRVGGRAYNEQFF.

V gene TRBV7-9 combines with J gene TRBJ2-3, with TRBD1 identical over 7 bases. The CDR3 totals 15 residues. Trimming removed 5 bases from V and 4 bases from J; junction bases left unmatched: 9. CDR1 SEHNR and CDR2 FQNEAQ come from the germline V gene (reference sequence). The CDR3, as DNA: TGTGCCAGCAGCCCAAGGGGGCGCGGAGCAGATACGCAGTATTTT. This sequence encodes CASSPRGRGADTQYF. Drawing the rest from reference TRBV7-9 and TRBJ2-3, the complete variable domain is DTGVSQNPRHKITKRGQNVTFRCDPISEHNRLYWYRQTLGQGPEFLTYFQNEAQLEKSRLLSDRFSAERPKGSFSTLEIQRTEQGDSAMYLCASSPRGRGADTQYFGPGTRLTVL.

This chain joins TRBV5-1 and TRBJ1-2; D unresolved. The CDR3 spans 13 residues. The ends were cut back, 4 bases at V and 3 bases at J, with 10 bases in the middle. Germline loops: CDR1 SGHRS, CDR2 YFSETQ. The CDR3 bases are TGCGCCAGCAGCAAGGACGTTTACTATGGCTACACCTTC. Its translation is CASSKDVYYGYTF.

This clonotype was seen only a few times. CDR3 residues: CASSPPWEGQETQYF. CDR3 DNA sequence: TGTGCCAGCTCACCACCGTGGGAGGGCCAAGAGACCCAGTACTTC. The rearrangement joins TRBV18 to TRBJ2-5; TRBD2 matches at 7 bases. There are 15 residues in the CDR3. Germline assignment: CDR1 KGHSH and CDR2 LQKENI. The trim removed 0 bases at V and 1 base at J, leaving 2 bases unmatched.

The chain links TRBV5-1 to TRBJ1-5; TRBD1 might be the D (5 bases). The CDR3 runs 16 residues. V lost 4 bases to trimming and J lost 2 bases, with 16 bases between them. Germline assignment: CDR1 SGHRS and CDR2 YFSETQ. The CDR3 nucleotides read TGCGCCAGCAGCGCCGGATTAATGGGGGGCAATCAGCCCCAGCATTTT. Amino acids: CASSAGLMGGNQPQHF.

This rearrangement joins TRBV6-1 to TRBJ2-2; 10 nucleotides match TRBD1. The J segment lost 0 bases and the V segment lost 5 bases, leaving 9 bases of the junction unmatched. The CDR3 spans 18 residues. The germline V gene has CDR1 MNHNS and CDR2 SASEGT. CDR3 DNA: TGTGCCAGCAGTTATACGGGACAGGGGACTCCGAACACCGGGGAGCTGTTTTTT. This translates into CASSYTGQGTPNTGELFF.